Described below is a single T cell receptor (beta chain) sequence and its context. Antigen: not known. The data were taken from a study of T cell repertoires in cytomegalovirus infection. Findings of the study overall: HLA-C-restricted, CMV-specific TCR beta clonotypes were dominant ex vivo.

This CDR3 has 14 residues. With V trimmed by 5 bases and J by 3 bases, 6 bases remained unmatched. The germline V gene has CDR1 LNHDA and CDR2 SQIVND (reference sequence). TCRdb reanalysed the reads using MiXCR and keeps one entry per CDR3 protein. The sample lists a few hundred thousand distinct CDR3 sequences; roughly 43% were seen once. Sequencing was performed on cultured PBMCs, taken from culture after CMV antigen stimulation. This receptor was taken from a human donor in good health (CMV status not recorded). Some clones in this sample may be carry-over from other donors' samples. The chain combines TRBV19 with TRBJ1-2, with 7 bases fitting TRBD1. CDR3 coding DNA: TGTGCCAGTAGTCAGGACAGGCGATACTATGGCTACACCTTC. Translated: CASSQDRRYYGYTF.